The rows below give T cell receptor beta chains drawn from one sample of a study of shared clonotypes between healthy human individuals. Some clones are missing from TCRdb's copy, which holds only in-frame ones; the method was immunoSEQ multiplex PCR. This sample yields around 690,000 clones, of which about 90% are seen a single time; roughly 36% belongs to the top ten. Sequencing input: memory CD8+ T cells from PBMCs. The receptors stem from a man aged 18 to 35 in good health. Some clones in this sample may be carry-over from other donors' samples. The CDR3 runs from the conserved cysteine through the conserved F or W. The order of the fields is CDR3 protein, CDR3 DNA, V gene, J gene, clone size, D gene. The D gene is left open where the match is weak. Part of the rows lack a size; the others show once, few, many or a class for expanded clones.

CASSVEDQGGEGYNEQFF	TGTGCCAGCAGCGTAGAGGATCAGGGGGGAGAGGGCTACAATGAGCAGTTCTTC	TRBV9	TRBJ2-1	NA	NA
CASSVATGSGYEQYF	TGTGCCAGCAGCGTAGCTACAGGTTCGGGTTACGAGCAGTACTTC	TRBV9	TRBJ2-7	NA	NA
CASSPLWRGMNPSNTEAFF	TGCGCCAGCAGCCCCCTTTGGCGGGGGATGAACCCGTCGAACACTGAAGCTTTCTTT	TRBV4-3	TRBJ1-1	NA	NA
CASSPDGNYGYTF	TGTGCCAGCAGCCCTGACGGAAACTATGGCTACACCTTC	TRBV9	TRBJ1-2	NA	NA
CASSVHPGGAGMYGYTF	TGTGCCAGCAGTGTCCATCCAGGGGGGGCCGGAATGTATGGCTACACCTTC	TRBV2	TRBJ1-2	NA	TRBD1
CASSFTGGAHGYTF	TGTGCCAGCAGTTTCACAGGGGGCGCTCATGGCTACACCTTC	TRBV28	TRBJ1-2	NA	TRBD1
CASSPPLGLGQETQYF	TGTGCCAGCAGCCCCCCCCTTGGGTTGGGGCAAGAGACCCAGTACTTC	TRBV7-9	TRBJ2-5	NA	NA
CASSLSYDGNQPQHF	TGTGCCAGCAGCCTTAGTTATGATGGCAATCAGCCCCAGCATTTT	TRBV7-2	TRBJ1-5	NA	NA
CASTSLAGNTIYF	TGTGCCAGCACCAGTTTGGCAGGAAACACCATATATTTT	TRBV28	TRBJ1-3	NA	NA
CASIPGAGGPDTQYF	TGTGCCAGCATCCCGGGAGCGGGAGGGCCAGATACGCAGTATTTT	TRBV6-4	TRBJ2-3	NA	TRBD2
CASSTGGFSYNEQFF	TGTGCCAGCAGCACAGGCGGGTTCAGCTACAATGAGCAGTTCTTC	TRBV9	TRBJ2-1	NA	NA
CASSPRGGAVAGNTIYF	TGCGCCAGCAGCCCCCGAGGGGGGGCGGTTGCTGGAAACACCATATATTTT	TRBV4-1	TRBJ1-3	NA	NA
CASSFRTGEHEQYF	TGCGCCAGCAGCTTCAGGACAGGGGAACACGAGCAGTACTTC	TRBV5-1	TRBJ2-7	NA	TRBD1
CASSGGGITEAFF	TGTGCCAGCAGTGGGGGGGGGATCACTGAAGCTTTCTTT	TRBV2	TRBJ1-1	NA	NA
CASSLNANTEAFF	TGTGCCAGCAGCTTAAATGCGAACACTGAAGCTTTCTTT	TRBV7-9	TRBJ1-1	NA	NA
CASSLGLDWETQYF	TGTGCCAGCAGTTTGGGACTAGATTGGGAGACCCAGTACTTC	TRBV28	TRBJ2-5	NA	TRBD2
CASPRGGMNTGELFF	TGTGCCAGCCCGCGGGGCGGGATGAACACCGGGGAGCTGTTTTTT	TRBV7-9	TRBJ2-2	NA	NA
CASSYEAGNYGYTF	TGTGCCAGCAGTTACGAGGCGGGTAACTATGGCTACACCTTC	TRBV6-6	TRBJ1-2	NA	NA
CASSLQGAPYNEQFF	TGTGCCAGCAGCCTCCAAGGGGCCCCCTACAATGAGCAGTTCTTC	TRBV5-6	TRBJ2-1	NA	NA
CASSLVGPGLAGGELFF	TGTGCCAGCAGCTTAGTTGGCCCGGGGCTAGCCGGCGGGGAGCTGTTTTTT	TRBV7-9	TRBJ2-2	NA	NA
CASSRLWHDEDGYTF	TGTGCCAGTAGTAGGTTGTGGCACGATGAGGATGGCTACACCTTC	TRBV19	TRBJ1-2	NA	NA
CASSYSMGGTGELFF	TGTGCCAGCAGTTACTCGATGGGGGGAACCGGGGAGCTGTTTTTT	TRBV6-5	TRBJ2-2	once	NA
CASSPGLGVGFF	TGTGCCAGCAGCCCAGGACTAGGGGTAGGGTTCTTC	TRBV14	TRBJ2-1	NA	TRBD2
CASSLGRGDNEQFF	TGTGCCAGCAGTCTCGGGAGGGGCGACAATGAGCAGTTCTTC	TRBV27	TRBJ2-1	once	TRBD2
CASRISLGGSGGGELFF	TGTGCCAGCAGAATTAGTCTAGGTGGGAGTGGTGGCGGGGAGCTGTTTTTT	TRBV11-2	TRBJ2-2	NA	NA
CSGDRDNEQFF	TGCAGCGGTGACAGAGACAATGAGCAGTTCTTC	TRBV29-1	TRBJ2-1	NA	NA
CASSIEDRHNEKLFF	TGTGCCAGTAGTATAGAGGACAGGCATAATGAAAAACTGTTTTTT	TRBV19	TRBJ1-4	medium-sized	TRBD1
CASSPNRVPYEQYF	TGTGCCAGTAGTCCCAACCGGGTTCCCTACGAGCAGTACTTC	TRBV19	TRBJ2-7	NA	NA
CASSFARAYGYTF	TGTGCCAGCAGTTTCGCCAGGGCGTATGGCTACACCTTC	TRBV28	TRBJ1-2	NA	NA
CASSQPDWGSGRTADTQYF	TGTGCCAGCAGCCAACCCGATTGGGGTAGCGGAAGAACGGCAGATACGCAGTATTTT	TRBV4-2	TRBJ2-3	NA	NA
CASSFSPGSSYNEQFF	TGTGCCAGCAGTTTTAGTCCGGGGAGCTCCTACAATGAGCAGTTCTTC	TRBV27	TRBJ2-1	NA	NA
CASSLGGTNTGELFF	TGTGCCAGCAGCTTAGGTGGGACGAACACCGGGGAGCTGTTTTTT	TRBV7-6	TRBJ2-2	NA	NA
CASREAGTGGPFSSYNEQFF	TGTGCCAGCAGGGAGGCCGGGACAGGGGGCCCTTTTAGCTCCTACAATGAGCAGTTCTTC	TRBV28	TRBJ2-1	NA	TRBD1
CASSLRAGTQYF	TGTGCCAGCAGCTTAAGGGCTGGGACCCAGTACTTC	TRBV5-8	TRBJ2-5	NA	NA
CASSVMWPGSTEAFF	TGTGCCAGCAGTGTTATGTGGCCCGGAAGCACTGAAGCTTTCTTT	TRBV28	TRBJ1-1	NA	NA
CASSIGRGHRTGGAQETQYF	TGTGCCAGCAGTATTGGGCGGGGACACCGGACCGGAGGGGCCCAAGAGACCCAGTACTTC	TRBV13	TRBJ2-5	NA	NA
CASSQGYRASYEQYF	TGCGCCAGCAGCCAAGGTTACAGAGCGTCCTACGAGCAGTACTTC	TRBV4-3	TRBJ2-7	once	NA
CASSSGLAGRETQYF	TGTGCCAGCAGTTCGGGACTAGCGGGAAGAGAGACCCAGTACTTC	TRBV28	TRBJ2-5	NA	TRBD2
CASSLSLPDSAYEQYF	TGTGCCAGCAGTTTGTCTCTCCCCGATTCCGCCTACGAGCAGTACTTC	TRBV27	TRBJ2-7	once	NA
CASSPVTGVPADTQYF	TGTGCCAGCAGCCCCGTGACAGGGGTGCCAGCAGATACGCAGTATTTT	TRBV7-8	TRBJ2-3	NA	TRBD1
CASSQGPSSYEQYF	TGCGCCAGCAGCCAGGGTCCGAGCTCCTACGAGCAGTACTTC	TRBV4-1	TRBJ2-7	NA	NA